This TCR beta chain was captured in a study of shared clonotypes between healthy human individuals (TCRdb year 2020). General notes on the study: A few men and two women, aged 18 to 49 years, made up the cohort. Per donor, leukapheresis produced somewhere between about 0.9 and 9.5 billion PBMCs. To increase sequencing depth and limit assay-specific biases, TCR repertoire library preparation and sequencing were carried out by different laboratories using diverse techniques. To estimate repertoire size and how much clonotypes are shared between individuals, the study performed deep sequencing of blood TCR repertoires from about five healthy adults. For each donor, three plates each were used for CD4 naive and CD4 memory, two plates were used for CD8 naive, and one plate was used for CD8 memory.

CD8 naive samples were CD45RO-negative cells positively selected for CCR7, giving a CD45RA+CCR7+ population that excluded TemRA cells. The donors were healthy, HIV-negative adults who had no recently reported acute infections or vaccinations. Every donor was a Caucasian adult residing in Nashville, Tennessee, USA. After blood collection by leukapheresis, PBMCs were isolated using Ficoll-Histopaque density gradient centrifugation and then cryopreserved in the vapor phase of liquid nitrogen. Analytical flow cytometry was used to check the purity and quantity of every magnetically sorted T cell population. Genomic DNA was isolated from each sorted fraction and quantified by UV absorbance on a Nanodrop 2000c. As for this clone: Its antigen is unknown. Base qualities are not provided; no much larger clone lies one nucleotide away.

Overall study results and their limits: Sampling was restricted to blood, and TCR repertoires in tissue are likely to differ from TCR repertoires in blood. Based on pairwise subsampling, the degree of clonotype sharing among donors was expected to be affected by sequencing depth. Sharing across a few donors was observed for approximately 5% of naive CD4, 3% to 4% of naive CD8, 2% to 2.5% of memory CD4, and around 0.4% of memory CD8 clonotypes. Even with the large sequencing depth, rarefaction of the sorted-subset datasets indicated that sequencing was incomplete. Compared with non-shared clonotypes, clonotypes shared by all four sorted-subset donors had higher generation probabilities. Estimated clonotype richness was generally larger for naive than for memory subsets. Because the study included a small number of donors, the genetic and exposure-history diversity represented was limited.

Sequences LGHNA (CDR1) and YSLEER (CDR2) are obtained from the germline V gene. The CDR3 contains 14 residues, cysteine and phenylalanine counted. CDR3 DNA only is kept here, 42 bases in frame from base 1. V lost 4 bases and J lost 7 bases, and the count of bases not matched to a germline gene is 7. Using the deep immunoSEQ assay, TCR CDR3 regions were amplified from genomic DNA by multiplex PCR. For each cell subset, the extracted genomic DNA was distributed evenly across all wells of several immunoSEQ 96-well plates, and each plate served as one replicate. For sorted subsets, 150 to 200 ng genomic DNA, equal to tens of thousands of T cell genomes, was loaded into each replicate PCR. Purified libraries were measured with a Qubit 3.0 fluorometer, size-checked on a Bioanalyzer 2100, and measured again with the KAPA Library Quantification kit. Every immunoSEQ 96-well plate was sequenced on a separate single-read 150-cycle Illumina NextSeq 550 flow cell. The authors processed their data as follows. Because the immunoSEQ output included only junctional sequences and no quality scores, the filtering could not be the same as the filtering used for full-length reads. To assign V/J genes and CDR3, sequences were annotated against IMGT germline references using PyIR, a Python wrapper for IgBLAST v1.9. Reads were removed for weak V/J assignments (E-value above 1e-6), missing CDR3, stop codons, out-of-frame junctions, or ambiguous translated residues. V3J clonotypes were defined as sequences sharing an identical inferred V gene, J gene, and CDR3 amino acid sequence. To compute the percentage overlap between repertoires, the number of shared unique clonotypes was divided by the size of the smaller repertoire. RTK rarefaction, the Chao1 estimator, and Recon v2.1 estimates of unobserved clonotypes were used to assess repertoire richness. For all TCRbeta clonotypes obtained by the gDNA method from several donors, generation probabilities were computed with OLGA. What TCRdb holds here is the immuneACCESS table cut down to in-frame rearrangements. Part of the clones is not present; checked against another copy, under half of the missing clones reflect an unresolved V gene, and the others are unexplained. The DNA gave D and trimming, while V, J and clone size come from that table. This sample gives 1.5 million to 2.5 million clones in total; around 96% of them show up just once. Less than 1.5% of the sample rests with the top ten.

The sample taken for sequencing was naive CD8+ T cells sorted from blood. Reading the label with the study, this specimen's cell subset or site is: CD45RA+CCR7+. The sequence is built from TRBV4-3 and TRBJ2-1, and TRBD2 aligns with 7 junction nucleotides. The receptor was derived from a man aged 18 to 29 in good health. The sequenced DNA is TGCGCCAGCAGCCCAGGCGGGAGTTTGAATGAGCAGTTCTTC. This gives the protein CASSPGGSLNEQFF.